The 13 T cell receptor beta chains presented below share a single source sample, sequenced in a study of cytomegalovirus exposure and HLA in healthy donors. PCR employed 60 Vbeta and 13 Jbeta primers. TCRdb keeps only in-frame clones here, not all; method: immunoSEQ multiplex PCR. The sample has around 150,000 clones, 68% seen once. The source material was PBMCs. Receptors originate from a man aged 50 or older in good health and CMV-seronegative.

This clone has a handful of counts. In DNA form, the CDR3 reads TGTGCCAGCAGCCAAGGGGCGCGGGACGCTTCCTACGAGCAGTACTTC. It specifies CASSQGARDASYEQYF. The J gene is TRBJ2-7, the V gene TRBV4-2, with D perhaps TRBD2 (6 bases). Germline CDR1 is LGHNA and CDR2 is YNFKEQ. The V end lost 1 base, the J end lost 1 base, and 14 bases lay between the germline ends. CDR3 length: 16 residues.

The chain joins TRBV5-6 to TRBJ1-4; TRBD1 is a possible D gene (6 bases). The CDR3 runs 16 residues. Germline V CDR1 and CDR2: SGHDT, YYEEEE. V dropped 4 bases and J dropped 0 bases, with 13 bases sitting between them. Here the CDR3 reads CASSVGAPPTNEKLFF. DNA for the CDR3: TGTGCCAGCAGCGTGGGGGCACCGCCAACTAATGAAAAACTGTTTTTT.

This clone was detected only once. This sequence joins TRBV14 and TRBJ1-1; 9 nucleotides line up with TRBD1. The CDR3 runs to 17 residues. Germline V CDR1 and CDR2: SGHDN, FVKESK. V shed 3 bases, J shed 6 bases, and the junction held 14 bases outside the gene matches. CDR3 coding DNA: TGTGCCAGCAGCCAGGACCACAGGGGGCAGGGCGTTCCTGAAGCTTTCTTT. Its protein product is CASSQDHRGQGVPEAFF.

The CDR3 nucleotides read TGTGCCAGCACCTTAGCGGGGGGGTTAGCCAAAAACATTCAGTACTTC. This gives the protein CASTLAGGLAKNIQYF. This chain links TRBV2 with TRBJ2-4; TRBD2 aligns across 11 bases. V dropped 7 bases and J dropped 0; count of bases not matched to a gene: 5. The germline V gene encodes CDR1 SNHLY and CDR2 FYNNEI. This CDR3 is 16 amino acids long.

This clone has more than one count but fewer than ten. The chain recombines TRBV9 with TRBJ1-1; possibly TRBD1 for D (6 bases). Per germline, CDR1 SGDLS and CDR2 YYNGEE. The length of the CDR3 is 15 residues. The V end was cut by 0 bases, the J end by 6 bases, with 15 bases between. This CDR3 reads CASSVVAGAPAEAFF. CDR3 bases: TGTGCCAGCAGCGTAGTTGCAGGGGCCCCTGCTGAAGCTTTCTTT.

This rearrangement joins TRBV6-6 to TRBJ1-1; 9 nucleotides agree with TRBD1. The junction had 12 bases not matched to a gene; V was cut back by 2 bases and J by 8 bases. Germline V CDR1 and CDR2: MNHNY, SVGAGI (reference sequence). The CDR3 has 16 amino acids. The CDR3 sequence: CASSYPTGGIVMEAFF. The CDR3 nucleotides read TGTGCCAGCAGTTACCCGACAGGGGGTATCGTCATGGAAGCTTTCTTT.

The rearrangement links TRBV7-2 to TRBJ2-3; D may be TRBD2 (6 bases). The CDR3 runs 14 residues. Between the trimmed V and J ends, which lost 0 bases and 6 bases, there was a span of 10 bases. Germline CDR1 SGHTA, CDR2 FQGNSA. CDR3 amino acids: CASSLASGGDTQYF. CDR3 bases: TGTGCCAGCAGCTTAGCAAGTGGGGGGGATACGCAGTATTTT.

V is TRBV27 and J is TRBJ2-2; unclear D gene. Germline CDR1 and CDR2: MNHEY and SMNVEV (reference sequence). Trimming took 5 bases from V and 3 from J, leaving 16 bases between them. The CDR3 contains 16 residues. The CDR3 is CASSPRVQSDTGELFF. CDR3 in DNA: TGTGCCAGCAGTCCCCGAGTACAGTCGGACACCGGGGAGCTGTTTTTT.

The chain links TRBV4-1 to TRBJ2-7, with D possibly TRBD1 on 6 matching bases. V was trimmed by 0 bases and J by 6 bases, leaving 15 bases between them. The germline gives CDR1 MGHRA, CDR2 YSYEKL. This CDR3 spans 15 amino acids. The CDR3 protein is CASSQDRGTAREQYF. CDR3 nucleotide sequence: TGCGCCAGCAGCCAAGACAGGGGAACCGCTCGCGAGCAGTACTTC.

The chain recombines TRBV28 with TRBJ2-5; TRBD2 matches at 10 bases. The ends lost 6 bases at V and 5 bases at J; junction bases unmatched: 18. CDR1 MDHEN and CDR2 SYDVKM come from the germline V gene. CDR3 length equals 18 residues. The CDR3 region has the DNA TGTGCCAGCAGCCATACAGGGTTCCAGCGGGGGGGCCCGGAGACCCAGTACTTC. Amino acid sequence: CASSHTGFQRGGPETQYF.

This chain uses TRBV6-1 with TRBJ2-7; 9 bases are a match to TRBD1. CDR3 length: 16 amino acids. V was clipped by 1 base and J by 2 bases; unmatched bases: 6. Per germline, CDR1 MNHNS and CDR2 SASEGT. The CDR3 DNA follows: TGTGCCAGCAGTGAAGTCGGACAGGGGAAGGCCTACGAGCAGTACTTC. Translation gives CASSEVGQGKAYEQYF.

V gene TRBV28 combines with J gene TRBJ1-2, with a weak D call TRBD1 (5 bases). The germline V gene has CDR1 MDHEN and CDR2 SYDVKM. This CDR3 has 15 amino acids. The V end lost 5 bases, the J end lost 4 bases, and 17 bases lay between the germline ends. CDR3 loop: CASSIPPGGTYGYTF. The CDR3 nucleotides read TGTGCCAGCAGTATACCCCCAGGAGGGACCTATGGCTACACCTTC.

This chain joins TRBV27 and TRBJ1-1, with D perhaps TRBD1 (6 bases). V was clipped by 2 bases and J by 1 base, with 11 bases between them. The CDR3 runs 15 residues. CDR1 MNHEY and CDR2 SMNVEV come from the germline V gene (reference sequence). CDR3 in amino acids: CASSLGGVGNTEAFF. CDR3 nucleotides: TGTGCCAGCAGTTTAGGGGGCGTCGGGAACACTGAAGCTTTCTTT.